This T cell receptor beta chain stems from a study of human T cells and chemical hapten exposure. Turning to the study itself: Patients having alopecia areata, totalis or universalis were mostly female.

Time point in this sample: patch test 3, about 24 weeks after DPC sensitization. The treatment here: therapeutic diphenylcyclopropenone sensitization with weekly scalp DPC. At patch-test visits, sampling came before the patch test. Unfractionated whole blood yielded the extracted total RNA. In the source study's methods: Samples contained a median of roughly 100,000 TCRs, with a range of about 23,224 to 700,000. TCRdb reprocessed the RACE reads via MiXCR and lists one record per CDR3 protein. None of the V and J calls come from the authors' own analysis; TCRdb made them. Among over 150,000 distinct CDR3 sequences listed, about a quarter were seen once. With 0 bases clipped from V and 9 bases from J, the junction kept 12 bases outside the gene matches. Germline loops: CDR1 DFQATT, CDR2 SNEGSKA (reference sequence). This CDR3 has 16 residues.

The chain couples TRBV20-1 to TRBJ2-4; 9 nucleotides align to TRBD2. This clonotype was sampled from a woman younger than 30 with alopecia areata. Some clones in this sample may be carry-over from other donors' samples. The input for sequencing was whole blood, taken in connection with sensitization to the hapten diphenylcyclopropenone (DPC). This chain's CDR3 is CSARDRIAGVSSIQYF. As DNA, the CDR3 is TGCAGTGCTAGAGATCGAATAGCGGGAGTGAGTAGCATTCAGTACTTC.